This TCR beta chain comes out of a study of blood T cells in healthy people across ages. General observations from the study: There was a strong correlation between TCR beta diversity and naive T cell percentage. Getting older went along with TCR beta diversity per million T cells dropping roughly linearly.

From germline, CDR1 is DFQATT and CDR2 SNEGSKA (reference sequence). The CDR3 has 13 residues. The study drew donors from healthy Caucasian individuals in Russia aged about 6 to 95. A second PCR, run for about 7 to 11 cycles, used a sample-barcoded 5' primer plus a J-beta primer mix. Every cDNA was tagged by a template-switch adaptor with 12 random nucleotides. TCRdb independently ran MiXCR on the 5' RACE reads; one entry per CDR3 protein. The sample includes hundreds of thousands of distinct CDR3 sequences, roughly 60% of them seen just once. A remark on this clonotype: Its matching antigen is unknown.

This sequence joins TRBV20-1 and TRBJ2-4; the D gene could be TRBD1 or TRBD2 (5 bases each). The J call is uncertain, as TRBJ2-7 better fits the DNA end. Sequencing used blood. The TCR was taken from a man between 25 and 39 years old in good health. This CDR3 is CSASRDGFSEQYF. The CDR3 nucleotides read TGCAGTGCTAGTAGGGACGGCTTCTCCGAGCAGTACTTC.